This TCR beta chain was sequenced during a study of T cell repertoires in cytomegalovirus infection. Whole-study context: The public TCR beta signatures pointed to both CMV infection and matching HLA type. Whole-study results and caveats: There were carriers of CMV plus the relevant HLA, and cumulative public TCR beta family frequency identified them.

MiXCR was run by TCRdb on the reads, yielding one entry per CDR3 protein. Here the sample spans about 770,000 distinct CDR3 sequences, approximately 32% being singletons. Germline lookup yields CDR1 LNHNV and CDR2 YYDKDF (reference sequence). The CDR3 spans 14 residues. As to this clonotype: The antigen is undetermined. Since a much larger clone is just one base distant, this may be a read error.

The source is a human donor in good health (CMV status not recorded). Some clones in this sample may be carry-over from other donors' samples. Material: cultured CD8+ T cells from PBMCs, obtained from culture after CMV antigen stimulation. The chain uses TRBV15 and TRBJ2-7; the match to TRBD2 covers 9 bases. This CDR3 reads CATNRDLRLAGTYV. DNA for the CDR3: TGTGCCACCAACAGAGATCTAAGGCTAGCGGGGACGTACGTC.